The rows below give T cell receptor beta chains drawn from one sample of a study of T-cell memory formation after mild COVID-19. TCRdb processed the 5' RACE reads anew with MiXCR; each CDR3 protein has one entry. The sample consists of about half a million distinct CDR3 sequences, about 20% of them appearing once. Input material: PBMCs or a T cell subset sorted from them (not recorded which). The receptor set was obtained from an adult woman who had mild COVID-19 (a few samples of this study predate the infection). Cell type and time point are not known. CDR3s include the opening cysteine and the closing phenylalanine or tryptophan. D genes are given only for firm matches. For some rows the clone size is stated as once, few or many, or as a class when expanded; others skip it.

j_call d_call v_call clone_size cdr3_nt cdr3_aa
TRBJ2-3 TRBD2 TRBV4-2 NA TGTGCCAGCAGCCAAGATGAAAGCGGGGGCACAGATACGCAGTATTTT CASSQDESGGTDTQYF
TRBJ2-7 NA TRBV6-6 NA TGTGCCAGCAGTCAGAGCGGGCCCTCCTACGAGCAGTACTTC CASSQSGPSYEQYF
TRBJ2-2 NA TRBV5-1 many TGCGCCAGCAGCCGGGACTTAGCCCCTGAGCTGTTTTTT CASSRDLAPELFF
TRBJ2-5 NA TRBV18 NA TGTGCCAGCTCTCAGAATCCCGGTGTGGAGACCCAGTACTTC CASSQNPGVETQYF
TRBJ2-1 TRBD2 TRBV10-3 few TGTGCCATCAGTGGGACCCAACTAGCGGGGGGATACAATGAGCAGTTCTTC CAISGTQLAGGYNEQFF
TRBJ2-7 NA TRBV30 few TGTGCCGGGATGGACAGACCCTACGAGCAGTACTTC CAGMDRPYEQYF
TRBJ2-7 NA TRBV3-1 NA TGTGCCAGCAGCCTCTATTCGGGGAACTACGAGCAGTACTTC CASSLYSGNYEQYF
TRBJ2-7 NA TRBV6-5 NA TGTGCCAGCAGTCCCGGGACGGGAGTCGAGCAGTACTTC CASSPGTGVEQYF
TRBJ1-5 NA TRBV7-9 NA TGTGCCAGCAGCCCACGGGGAACTCAGCCCCAGCATTTT CASSPRGTQPQHF
TRBJ2-7 NA TRBV12-3/TRBV12-4 NA TGTGCCAGCAGTTTAGGGGCAGGGGAAGTCCTCTACTACGAGCAGTACTTC CASSLGAGEVLYYEQYF
TRBJ1-5 TRBD1 TRBV20-1 few TGCAGTGCGACCGCCCTCGGGACAGGTCATCAGCCCCAGCATTTT CSATALGTGHQPQHF
TRBJ2-5 TRBD1 TRBV2 NA TGTGCCAGCAGTGATCGGGGGACAGGGATGGAGACCCAGTACTTC CASSDRGTGMETQYF
TRBJ2-5 TRBD1 TRBV7-9 few TGTGCCAGCAGCGCACCGAGACAGGGGGAGACCCAGTACTTC CASSAPRQGETQYF
TRBJ1-2 TRBD1 TRBV5-1 NA TGCGCCAGCAGCTTGAGTTGGGCAGGGGGCGCAGGAGGCTACACCTTC CASSLSWAGGAGGYTF
TRBJ2-3 TRBD2 TRBV20-1 NA TGCAGCGCTTTAGCGGGGGTCACAGATACGCAGTATTTT CSALAGVTDTQYF
TRBJ2-5 TRBD2 TRBV4-1 few TGCGCCAGCAGCCAAGTCTGGGCTAGCGGGGACCAAGAGACCCAGTACTTC CASSQVWASGDQETQYF
TRBJ1-1 TRBD1 TRBV15 few TGTGCCACCAGCAGAGAGGACAGGGGACAAGCTTTCTTT CATSREDRGQAFF
TRBJ1-1 NA TRBV27 few TGTGCCAGCACCCCGGGACATATGAACACTGAAGCTTTCTTT CASTPGHMNTEAFF
TRBJ2-7 NA TRBV24-1 few TGTGCCACCAGTGATTGGGCCTCCTACGAGCAGTACTTC CATSDWASYEQYF
TRBJ1-5 NA TRBV12-3/TRBV12-4 NA TGTGCCAGCAGTTTTGTGCAGGGCAATCAGCCCCAGCATTTT CASSFVQGNQPQHF
TRBJ2-1 TRBD2 TRBV5-1 NA TGCGCCAGCAGCTCGGGCGGGGGAAACAATGAGCAGTTCTTC CASSSGGGNNEQFF
TRBJ1-1 TRBD1 TRBV5-1 few TGCGCCAGCAGCCCTCTACAGGGGTCGGACACTGAAGCTTTCTTT CASSPLQGSDTEAFF
TRBJ2-1 NA TRBV7-9 few TGTGCCAGCAGCTTAGCAGGTAGCGGTGAGCAGTTCTTC CASSLAGSGEQFF
TRBJ2-5 NA TRBV6-4 NA TGTGCCAGCAGTGACTTTACAGGCACCCAGTACTTC CASSDFTGTQYF
TRBJ1-2 TRBD1 TRBV4-1 few TGCGCCAGCAGCCAACCCGGACAGGGGATCTATGGCTACACCTTC CASSQPGQGIYGYTF
TRBJ1-2 NA TRBV3-1 NA TGTGCCAGCAGCCAAGAGATCCGAGCGTGGAATGGCTACACCTTC CASSQEIRAWNGYTF
TRBJ2-7 NA TRBV5-6 many TGTGCCAGCAGCTTTACCACCGAGCAGTACTTC CASSFTTEQYF
TRBJ1-6 NA TRBV7-6 NA TGTGCCAGCAGCCTTACAGGGAGGAGCTCCTATAATTCACCCCTCCACTTT CASSLTGRSSYNSPLHF
TRBJ2-1 TRBD1 TRBV2 NA TGTGCCAGCAGTGTGATCCGGGACAGGGTTAACAATGAGCAGTTCTTC CASSVIRDRVNNEQFF
TRBJ2-7 NA TRBV12-3/TRBV12-4 NA TGTGCCAGCAGTTTAACTACCACCTCCTACGAGCAGTACTTC CASSLTTTSYEQYF
TRBJ2-1 NA TRBV4-1 NA TGCGCCAGCAGCCACCTCGGACGTCTGGTCAATGAGCAGTTCTTC CASSHLGRLVNEQFF
TRBJ2-3 TRBD2 TRBV5-1 NA TGCGCCAGCGGCTTAACGGGGGGGCGAAGAACAGATACGCAGTATTTT CASGLTGGRRTDTQYF
TRBJ2-1 NA TRBV7-8 many TGTGCCAGCAGCTTTGTTCCGCTGATCTCCTACAATGAGCAGTTCTTC CASSFVPLISYNEQFF
TRBJ2-7 NA TRBV7-9 few TGTGCCAGCAGCCCGCCCTGGATCTACGAGCAGTACTTC CASSPPWIYEQYF
TRBJ1-2 TRBD1 TRBV20-1 few TGCAGTGCTAGAGGAACAGGGGGCCAGAAATATGGCTACACCTTC CSARGTGGQKYGYTF
TRBJ2-1 NA TRBV5-1 NA TGCGCCAGCAGCTTGGGTAGCGGCGTTCCCAATGAGCAGTTCTTC CASSLGSGVPNEQFF
TRBJ1-2 NA TRBV12-3/TRBV12-4 NA TGTGCCAGCAGTTTTATGAACGCCCGACAGTATGGCTACACCTTC CASSFMNARQYGYTF
TRBJ2-1 TRBD2 TRBV4-2 NA TGTGCCAGCAGCCCCGCTGGACTAGGCCAGGTGAATGAGCAGTTCTTC CASSPAGLGQVNEQFF